A selection of T cell receptor beta chains follows, all from one sample in a study of T cell repertoires in cytomegalovirus infection. MiXCR was run by TCRdb on the reads, yielding one entry per CDR3 protein. The sample records fewer than 250,000 distinct CDR3 sequences, approximately 13% being singletons. The sequencing input was PBMCs. These receptors were obtained from a human donor in good health (CMV status not recorded). Some clones in this sample may be carry-over from other donors' samples. The CDR3 runs from the conserved cysteine through the conserved F or W. D genes are given only for firm matches. Size is stated for part of the rows, as once, few or many counts, or as a class when the clone is expanded.

J gene: TRBJ2-1; V gene: TRBV7-2; D gene: NA; clone size: many; CDR3 protein: CASSSGLGEVGNEQFF; CDR3 DNA: TGTGCCAGCAGCTCTGGGCTCGGAGAGGTTGGGAATGAGCAGTTCTTC
J gene: TRBJ2-1; V gene: TRBV28; D gene: NA; clone size: many; CDR3 protein: CASSFSGHNEQFF; CDR3 DNA: TGTGCCAGCAGTTTCTCAGGGCACAATGAGCAGTTCTTC
J gene: TRBJ2-6; V gene: TRBV5-4; D gene: NA; clone size: few; CDR3 protein: CASSFTSPGANVLTF; CDR3 DNA: TGTGCCAGCAGCTTTACCAGTCCTGGGGCCAACGTCCTGACTTTC
J gene: TRBJ2-2; V gene: TRBV7-2; D gene: TRBD2; clone size: many; CDR3 protein: CASGGGSGGAVTGELFF; CDR3 DNA: TGTGCCAGCGGAGGGGGTAGCGGGGGGGCCGTGACCGGGGAGCTGTTTTTT
J gene: TRBJ1-4; V gene: TRBV7-2; D gene: TRBD1; clone size: NA; CDR3 protein: CASSLEGAVGNEKLFF; CDR3 DNA: TGTGCCAGCAGCTTAGAGGGGGCGGTGGGTAATGAAAAACTGTTTTTT
J gene: TRBJ1-1; V gene: TRBV6-2/TRBV6-3; D gene: NA; clone size: many; CDR3 protein: CASSYSWTEAFF; CDR3 DNA: TGTGCCAGCAGTTACTCGTGGACTGAAGCTTTCTTT
J gene: TRBJ1-1; V gene: TRBV7-2; D gene: NA; clone size: many; CDR3 protein: CASSLAEVNTEAFF; CDR3 DNA: TGTGCCAGCAGCTTAGCGGAGGTGAACACTGAAGCTTTCTTT
J gene: TRBJ2-5; V gene: TRBV19; D gene: NA; clone size: many; CDR3 protein: CASSIGQGQTQYF; CDR3 DNA: TGTGCCAGTAGTATCGGGCAGGGTCAGACCCAGTACTTC
J gene: TRBJ2-5; V gene: TRBV5-1; D gene: TRBD1; clone size: many; CDR3 protein: CASSLDRGIQETQYF; CDR3 DNA: TGCGCCAGCAGCTTAGACAGGGGAATTCAGGAGACCCAGTACTTC
J gene: TRBJ2-5; V gene: TRBV7-9; D gene: NA; clone size: NA; CDR3 protein: CASSLDSAGRQETQYF; CDR3 DNA: TGTGCCAGCAGCTTAGATTCTGCGGGGCGCCAAGAGACCCAGTACTTC
J gene: TRBJ1-1; V gene: TRBV14; D gene: NA; clone size: many; CDR3 protein: CASSRGRFGTEAFF; CDR3 DNA: TGTGCCAGCAGCCGAGGAAGATTTGGCACTGAAGCTTTCTTT
J gene: TRBJ2-1; V gene: TRBV5-5; D gene: NA; clone size: many; CDR3 protein: CASSLAEWSNPFF; CDR3 DNA: TGTGCCAGCAGCTTGGCCGAGTGGTCTAATCCGTTCTTC
J gene: TRBJ2-7; V gene: TRBV29-1; D gene: NA; clone size: NA; CDR3 protein: CSVEKVQGLNPYEQYF; CDR3 DNA: TGCAGCGTTGAGAAGGTACAGGGCCTTAACCCCTACGAGCAGTACTTC
J gene: TRBJ2-4; V gene: TRBV29-1; D gene: NA; clone size: few; CDR3 protein: CSALGEHKNIQYF; CDR3 DNA: TGCAGCGCCCTTGGGGAGCACAAAAACATTCAGTACTTC
J gene: TRBJ2-1; V gene: TRBV10-3; D gene: TRBD1; clone size: few; CDR3 protein: CAISGLQGFEQFF; CDR3 DNA: TGTGCCATCAGTGGACTACAGGGGTTTGAGCAGTTCTTC
J gene: TRBJ1-3; V gene: TRBV7-9; D gene: TRBD1; clone size: many; CDR3 protein: CASSYGGTGSGNTIYF; CDR3 DNA: TGTGCCAGCAGCTACGGGGGGACAGGGTCTGGAAACACCATATATTTT
J gene: TRBJ2-5; V gene: TRBV20-1; D gene: NA; clone size: NA; CDR3 protein: CSARDQGRPGLQETQYF; CDR3 DNA: TGCAGTGCTAGAGATCAGGGCCGCCCCGGACTGCAAGAGACCCAGTACTTC
J gene: TRBJ2-3; V gene: TRBV29-1; D gene: TRBD2; clone size: few; CDR3 protein: CSALAGAGTDTQYF; CDR3 DNA: TGCAGCGCCTTAGCGGGAGCGGGCACAGATACGCAGTATTTT